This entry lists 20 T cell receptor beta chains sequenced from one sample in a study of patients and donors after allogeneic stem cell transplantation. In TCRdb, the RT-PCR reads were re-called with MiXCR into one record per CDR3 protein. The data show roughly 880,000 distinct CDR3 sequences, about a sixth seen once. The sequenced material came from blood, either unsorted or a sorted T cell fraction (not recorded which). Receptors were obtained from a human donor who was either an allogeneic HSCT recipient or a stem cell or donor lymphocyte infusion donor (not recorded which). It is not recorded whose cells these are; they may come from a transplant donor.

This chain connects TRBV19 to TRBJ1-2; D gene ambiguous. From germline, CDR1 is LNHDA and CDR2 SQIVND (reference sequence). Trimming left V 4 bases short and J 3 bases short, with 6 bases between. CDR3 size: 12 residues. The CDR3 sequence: CASSSRYYGYTF. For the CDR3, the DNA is TGTGCCAGTAGTAGTAGGTACTATGGCTACACCTTC.

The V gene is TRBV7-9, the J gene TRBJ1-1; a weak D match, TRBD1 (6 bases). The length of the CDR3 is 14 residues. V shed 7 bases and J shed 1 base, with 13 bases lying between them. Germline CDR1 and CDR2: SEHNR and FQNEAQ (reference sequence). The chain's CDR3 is CASNPRGGNTEAFF. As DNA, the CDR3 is TGTGCCAGCAACCCCAGGGGAGGGAACACTGAAGCTTTCTTT.

The CDR3 DNA sequence: TGTGCCAGCAGTTTTCAGATTCCTGGCGAGGAGCAGTACTTC. Its protein is CASSFQIPGEEQYF. The chain employs TRBV12-3 or TRBV12-4 and TRBJ2-7; D is unresolved. The germline V and J ends were trimmed by 3 bases and 7 bases, with 16 bases remaining between them. The CDR3 is made up of 14 amino acids.

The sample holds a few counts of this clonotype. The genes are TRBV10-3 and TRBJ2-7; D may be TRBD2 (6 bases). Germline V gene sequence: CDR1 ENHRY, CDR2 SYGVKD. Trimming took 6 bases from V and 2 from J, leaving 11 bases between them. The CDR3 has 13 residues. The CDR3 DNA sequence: TGTGCCATCAGGGCGGGGACGACCTACGAGCAGTACTTC. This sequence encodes CAIRAGTTYEQYF.

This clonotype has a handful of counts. The CDR3 bases are TGCGCCAGCAGCCGGGACAGCCAGAACTATGGCTACACCTTC. This gives the protein CASSRDSQNYGYTF. This chain uses TRBV5-1 with TRBJ1-2, with 7 bases identical to TRBD1. The CDR3 runs to 14 residues. J was trimmed by 2 bases and V by 4 bases; bases with no gene match: 5. Germline CDR1 and CDR2: SGHRS and YFSETQ.

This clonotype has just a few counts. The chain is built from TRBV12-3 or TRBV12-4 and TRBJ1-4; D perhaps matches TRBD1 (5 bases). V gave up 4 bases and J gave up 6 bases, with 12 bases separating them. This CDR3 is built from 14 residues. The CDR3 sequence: CASSSEGMDEKLFF. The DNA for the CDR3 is TGTGCCAGCAGTTCAGAGGGGATGGATGAAAAACTGTTTTTT.

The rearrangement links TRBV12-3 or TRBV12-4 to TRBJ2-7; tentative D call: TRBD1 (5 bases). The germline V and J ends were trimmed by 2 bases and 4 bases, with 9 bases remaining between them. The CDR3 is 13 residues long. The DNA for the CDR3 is TGTGCCAGCAGTTTAAGGGGTTGGTACGAGCAGTACTTC. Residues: CASSLRGWYEQYF.

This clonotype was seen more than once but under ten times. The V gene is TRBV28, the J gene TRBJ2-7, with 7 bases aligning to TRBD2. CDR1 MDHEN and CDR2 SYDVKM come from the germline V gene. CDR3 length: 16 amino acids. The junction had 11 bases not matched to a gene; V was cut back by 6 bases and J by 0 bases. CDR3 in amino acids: CASRTGGGGRSYEQYF. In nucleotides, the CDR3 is TGTGCCAGCAGAACAGGCGGGGGAGGACGCTCCTACGAGCAGTACTTC. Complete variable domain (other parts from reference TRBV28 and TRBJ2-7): DVKVTQSSRYLVKRTGEKVFLECVQDMDHENMFWYRQDPGLGLRLIYFSYDVKMKEKGDIPEGYSVSREKKERFSLILESASTNQTSMYLCASRTGGGGRSYEQYFGPGTRLTVT.

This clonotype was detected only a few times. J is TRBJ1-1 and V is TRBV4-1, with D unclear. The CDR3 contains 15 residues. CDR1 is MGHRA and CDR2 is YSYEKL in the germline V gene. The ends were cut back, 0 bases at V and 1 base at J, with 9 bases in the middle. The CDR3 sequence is CASSQDLAGNTEAFF. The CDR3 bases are TGCGCCAGCAGCCAAGATCTCGCAGGGAACACTGAAGCTTTCTTT.

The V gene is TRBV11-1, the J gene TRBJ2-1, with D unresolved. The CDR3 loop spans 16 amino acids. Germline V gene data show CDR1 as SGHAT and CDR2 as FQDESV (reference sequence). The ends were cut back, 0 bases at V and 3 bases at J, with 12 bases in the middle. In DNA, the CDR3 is TGTGCCAGCAGCTTAGCGGCGGTAGCCCGCTACAATGAGCAGTTCTTC. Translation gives CASSLAAVARYNEQFF. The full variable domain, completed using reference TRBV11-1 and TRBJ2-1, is EAEVAQSPRYKITEKSQAVAFWCDPISGHATLYWYRQILGQGPELLVQFQDESVVDDSQLPKDRFSAERLKGVDSTLKIQPAELGDSAMYLCASSLAAVARYNEQFFGPGTRLTVL.

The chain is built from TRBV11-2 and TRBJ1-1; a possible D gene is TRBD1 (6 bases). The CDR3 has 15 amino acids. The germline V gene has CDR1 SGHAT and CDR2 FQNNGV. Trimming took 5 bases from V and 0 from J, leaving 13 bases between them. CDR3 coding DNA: TGTGCCAGCAGCAAAGAGACAGGTATGAACACTGAAGCTTTCTTT. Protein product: CASSKETGMNTEAFF.

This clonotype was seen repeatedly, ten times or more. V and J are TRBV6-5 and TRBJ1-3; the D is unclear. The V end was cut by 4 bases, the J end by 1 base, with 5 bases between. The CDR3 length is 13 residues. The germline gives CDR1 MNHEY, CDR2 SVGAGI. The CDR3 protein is CASSSQSGNTIYF. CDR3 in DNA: TGTGCCAGCAGTTCCCAATCTGGAAACACCATATATTTT.

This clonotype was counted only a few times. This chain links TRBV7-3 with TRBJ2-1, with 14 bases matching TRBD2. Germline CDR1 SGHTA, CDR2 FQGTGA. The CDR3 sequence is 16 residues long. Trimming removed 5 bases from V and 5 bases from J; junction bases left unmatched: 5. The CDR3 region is CASSKGLAGGHNEQFF. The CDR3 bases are TGTGCCAGCAGCAAAGGACTAGCGGGAGGTCACAATGAGCAGTTCTTC.

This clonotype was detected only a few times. The CDR3 protein is CAISEKLTGGETQYF. The CDR3 region has the DNA TGTGCCATCAGTGAGAAATTGACAGGGGGAGAGACCCAGTACTTC. The chain is built from TRBV10-3 and TRBJ2-5; TRBD1 matches at 9 bases. The V gene end was trimmed by 2 bases and the J gene end by 4 bases; junction bases not matched to a gene: 5. Germline CDR1 is ENHRY and CDR2 is SYGVKD. This CDR3 has 15 residues.

The CDR3 region has the DNA TGCGCCAGCAGCCAAGGCCCAGGAAGGACAGATACGCAGTATTTT. This sequence encodes CASSQGPGRTDTQYF. The chain couples TRBV4-1 to TRBJ2-3; the D is unclear. This CDR3 comprises 15 residues. Per the germline V gene, CDR1 is MGHRA and CDR2 is YSYEKL. Trimming pared 1 base from V and 3 bases from J, leaving 11 bases between.

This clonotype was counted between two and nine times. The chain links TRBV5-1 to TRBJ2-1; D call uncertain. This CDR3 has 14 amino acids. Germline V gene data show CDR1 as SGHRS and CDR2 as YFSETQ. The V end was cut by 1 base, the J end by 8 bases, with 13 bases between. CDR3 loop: CASSLNSRGDEQFF. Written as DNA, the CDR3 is TGCGCCAGCAGCTTGAATTCCCGTGGGGATGAGCAGTTCTTC.

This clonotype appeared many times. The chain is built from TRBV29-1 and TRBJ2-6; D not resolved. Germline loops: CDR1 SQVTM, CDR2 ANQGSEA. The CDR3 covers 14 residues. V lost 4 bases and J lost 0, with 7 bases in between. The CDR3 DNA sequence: TGCAGCGTTGTTTCTAGCTCTGGGGCCAACGTCCTGACTTTC. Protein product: CSVVSSSGANVLTF.

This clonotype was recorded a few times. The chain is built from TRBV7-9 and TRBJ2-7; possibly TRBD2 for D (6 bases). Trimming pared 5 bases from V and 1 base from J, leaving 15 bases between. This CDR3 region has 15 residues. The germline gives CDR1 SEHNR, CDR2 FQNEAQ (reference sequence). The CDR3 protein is CASSTTGLPSYEQYF. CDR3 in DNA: TGTGCCAGCAGCACCACAGGACTACCGTCCTACGAGCAGTACTTC.

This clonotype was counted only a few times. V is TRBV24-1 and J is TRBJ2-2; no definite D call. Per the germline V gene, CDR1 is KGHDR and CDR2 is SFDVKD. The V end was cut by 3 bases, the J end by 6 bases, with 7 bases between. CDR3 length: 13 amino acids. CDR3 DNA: TGTGCCACCAGTGATGGGGTGGCCGGGGAGCTGTTTTTT. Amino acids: CATSDGVAGELFF.

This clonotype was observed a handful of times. The CDR3 region is CASSLTGAGVADTQYF. The CDR3 nucleotides read TGTGCCAGCAGCTTAACAGGGGCGGGTGTCGCAGATACGCAGTATTTT. The chain recombines TRBV9 with TRBJ2-3, with 7 bases identical to TRBD1. This CDR3 has 16 residues. Per germline, CDR1 SGDLS and CDR2 YYNGEE. Germline trimming cut 4 bases from V and 4 bases from J; bases unmatched to any gene: 12.